These T cell receptor beta chains were read from a single sample in a study of cytomegalovirus exposure and HLA in healthy donors. Sequencing used immunoSEQ multiplex PCR; TCRdb keeps in-frame clones, though not all of them. The sample carries roughly 110,000 clones, around three quarters recorded once. The material sequenced was PBMCs. The source is a woman younger than 35 in good health and CMV-seropositive. CDR3s include the opening cysteine and the closing phenylalanine or tryptophan. D genes are given only for firm matches. Not every row has a clone size; where given, it reads once, few, many or a size class.

DNA: TGTGCCATCAGTAGAGGCGACAGGGGGAACACTGAAGCTTTCTTT
CDR3: CAISRGDRGNTEAFF
D: TRBD1
size: -
J: TRBJ1-1
V: TRBV10-3

DNA: TGTGCCAGCAGCCAAGAGTTGGGCAGCACCTACGAGCAGTACTTC
CDR3: CASSQELGSTYEQYF
D: -
size: -
J: TRBJ2-7
V: TRBV14

DNA: TGTGCCAGCAGTGTGGGGCAGGGTGGTAACACCATATATTTT
CDR3: CASSVGQGGNTIYF
D: -
size: -
J: TRBJ1-3
V: TRBV6-1

DNA: TGTGCCAGCAGTGAAGCGCTTGGGACTGTGAACACTGAAGCTTTCTTT
CDR3: CASSEALGTVNTEAFF
D: -
size: -
J: TRBJ1-1
V: TRBV2

DNA: TGTGCCAGCAGCGTAAGAACAGGGTACAATGGCTACACCTTC
CDR3: CASSVRTGYNGYTF
D: -
size: -
J: TRBJ1-2
V: TRBV9

DNA: TGTGCCACCCGGACAGGGGGCTTCTACGAGCAGTACTTC
CDR3: CATRTGGFYEQYF
D: TRBD1
size: -
J: TRBJ2-7
V: TRBV15

DNA: TGTGCCAGCGTTGGAGGGGGCGCGAACACTGAAGCTTTCTTT
CDR3: CASVGGGANTEAFF
D: TRBD1
size: -
J: TRBJ1-1
V: TRBV6-5

DNA: TGTGCCAGCTTCCCTTGGGGACAGGGTGGCTCCTACGAGCAGTACTTC
CDR3: CASFPWGQGGSYEQYF
D: TRBD1
size: -
J: TRBJ2-7
V: TRBV28

DNA: TGTGCCAGCAGTGAACAGGGTAACATTCAGTACTTC
CDR3: CASSEQGNIQYF
D: -
size: -
J: TRBJ2-4
V: TRBV25-1

DNA: TGTGCCAGCAGCTTGTGGGGGACAGTAGAAAACTATGGCTACACCTTC
CDR3: CASSLWGTVENYGYTF
D: TRBD1
size: -
J: TRBJ1-2
V: TRBV13

DNA: TGTGCCAGCAGTGGACTAGCGGGAGACACCGGGGAGCTGTTTTTT
CDR3: CASSGLAGDTGELFF
D: TRBD2
size: -
J: TRBJ2-2
V: TRBV6-4

DNA: TGTGCCAGCAGCGTAGACACTAACTATGGCTACACCTTC
CDR3: CASSVDTNYGYTF
D: -
size: few
J: TRBJ1-2
V: TRBV9

DNA: TGTGCCTGGACAGGGAACTCCTACAATGAGCAGTTCTTC
CDR3: CAWTGNSYNEQFF
D: -
size: few
J: TRBJ2-1
V: TRBV30

DNA: TGTGCTAGCAGCTTAGCCCCCCCGCGTCAGGGCTCCTACAATGAGCAGTTCTTC
CDR3: CASSLAPPRQGSYNEQFF
D: -
size: -
J: TRBJ2-1
V: TRBV7-7

DNA: TGTGCCAGTAGGGTAACCGGGACATACTATGGCTACACCTTC
CDR3: CASRVTGTYYGYTF
D: -
size: few
J: TRBJ1-2
V: TRBV19

DNA: TGTGCCAGCAGCTTAGCGCGGGGGGAGACTGAAGCTTTCTTT
CDR3: CASSLARGETEAFF
D: -
size: -
J: TRBJ1-1
V: TRBV11-1

DNA: TGTGCCAGCTCACCACGTCAGGGGCGCACTGAAGCTTTCTTT
CDR3: CASSPRQGRTEAFF
D: -
size: -
J: TRBJ1-1
V: TRBV18

DNA: TGCGCCAGCAGCCAGGGGGGACAGGGGACCGAGCAGTACTTC
CDR3: CASSQGGQGTEQYF
D: TRBD1
size: -
J: TRBJ2-7
V: TRBV4-1

DNA: TGTTCCAGCAGCTTATTCGGCGGGACTAGCAATGAGCAGTTCTTC
CDR3: CSSSLFGGTSNEQFF
D: TRBD2
size: -
J: TRBJ2-1
V: TRBV7-9

DNA: TGTGCCAGCAGCTTCGGCGGTTATCGGGCTGAAGCTTTCTTT
CDR3: CASSFGGYRAEAFF
D: -
size: -
J: TRBJ1-1
V: TRBV7-9

DNA: TGCGCCAGCAGCTTGAACCCCCCAGGACACACAGATACGCAGTATTTT
CDR3: CASSLNPPGHTDTQYF
D: -
size: -
J: TRBJ2-3
V: TRBV5-1

DNA: TGTGCCAGCAGCTTACTGGGGCAGGCCATGAACACTGAAGCTTTCTTT
CDR3: CASSLLGQAMNTEAFF
D: -
size: -
J: TRBJ1-1
V: TRBV7-9

DNA: TGTGCCAGTACCCTCACAGGGGGGACCGGGGAGCTGTTTTTT
CDR3: CASTLTGGTGELFF
D: TRBD1
size: -
J: TRBJ2-2
V: TRBV19

DNA: TGTGCCAGCAGTGAATGGACTAGCGGGGTGGGGGTGTACGAGCAGTACTTC
CDR3: CASSEWTSGVGVYEQYF
D: TRBD2
size: once
J: TRBJ2-7
V: TRBV6-1

DNA: TGTGCCAGCAGCTTACGGGGCGGGACCACTGAAGCTTTCTTT
CDR3: CASSLRGGTTEAFF
D: -
size: -
J: TRBJ1-1
V: TRBV7-3

DNA: TGTGCCAGCAGCCCGACAGGGGAAAGAGACATTCAGTACTTC
CDR3: CASSPTGERDIQYF
D: TRBD1
size: -
J: TRBJ2-4
V: TRBV5-5

DNA: TGTGCCAGCAGTTCCTTTAAACAGGTGCCAGGCTCTGGGGCCAACGTCCTGACTTTC
CDR3: CASSSFKQVPGSGANVLTF
D: -
size: -
J: TRBJ2-6
V: TRBV28

DNA: TGTGCCAGCAGCCCGGACAGGGCAGCGGAAGCTTTCTTT
CDR3: CASSPDRAAEAFF
D: TRBD1
size: -
J: TRBJ1-1
V: TRBV6-1

DNA: TGTGCCAGCAGCCATGACAGGTTTAATGAAAAACTGTTTTTT
CDR3: CASSHDRFNEKLFF
D: -
size: -
J: TRBJ1-4
V: TRBV7-9

DNA: TGTGCCAGCAGCTTGATCGGGATTGAGCAGTTCTTC
CDR3: CASSLIGIEQFF
D: -
size: few
J: TRBJ2-1
V: TRBV5-8